This TCR beta chain emerged from a study of blood T cell repertoires in COVID-19 (dated by TCRdb to the early 2020s). Regarding the complete study: Samples from collaborators originated in the United States, Italy and Spain and spanned both the acute and convalescent phases of COVID-19. The prospective study material was composed of cDNA or gDNA derived from T cells, B-cell-depleted T cells, or PBMCs. Subjects who had been exposed to COVID-19, were actively infected with it, or had recovered from it provided the deeply sampled blood TCRbeta repertoires that made up the dataset. The repertoires were released in a freely available public database meant as a resource for research on the immune response to SARS-CoV-2. Samples were obtained from the ongoing ImmuneRACE study (first 160 participants) and from about 1,300 subjects provided by 6 global collaborators. Nearly every sample came with metadata listing a de-identified subject ID, COVID-19 status, age in years and sex. Where available, HLA class I and class II types were obtained from metadata supplied by the sample provider rather than from assay-based typing.

Participants in the prospective study were enrolled through a virtual design, were aged 18 to 89 years, and lived in about two dozen United States geographic areas. Cohort assignment in the prospective study relied on participant-reported clinical history from a screening survey and a study questionnaire. ImmuneRACE Cohort 3 recovered participants were defined by two consecutive negative NP/OP PCR tests, healthcare professional clearance, or symptom resolution. Mobile phlebotomists in the prospective study collected whole blood, serum and a nasopharyngeal or oropharyngeal swab from every participant. Prospective study participants could optionally give additional blood draws and questionnaires over an approximately 2-month period. Blood samples from the prospective study were shipped frozen or at room temperature prior to DNA extraction. In regard to this clone: No antigen is known for it. Base qualities were left out, and no much larger clone turns up one base away.

In the germline V gene, CDR1 corresponds to WSHSY and CDR2 to SAAADI. From cysteine to phenylalanine, the CDR3 is 15 amino acids long. Only CDR3 DNA is held: 45 bases, read in frame from base 1. At the junction V is shortened by 6 bases and J by 2 bases; bases outside the gene matches: 6. Broad study findings and their caveats: How much clinical and demographic metadata was included differed by source and by participant, and the metadata was provided uncurated.

The immunoSEQ Assay, a bias-controlled multiplex PCR, was used to amplify TCRbeta CDR3 regions from genomic DNA. Per the source publication's procedure: The number of nucleated cells in each sample was estimated from the amplification of reference gene primers within the assay. To quantify the absolute abundance of each unique TCRbeta CDR3 rearrangement, sequence reads were collapsed and filtered. For each sample, productive Simpson clonality was calculated by taking the square root of Simpson's diversity index across productive rearrangements. What TCRdb holds here is the immuneACCESS table cut down to in-frame rearrangements. Part of the clones is not present; checked against another copy, under half of the missing clones reflect an unresolved V gene, and the others are unexplained. V and J calls and clone size follow that table, whereas D and trimming were derived from the DNA. For this sample there are approximately 210,000 clones; 80% to 90% appear just once. The ten largest clones take up 7.5% to 10% of the sample.

Material: PBMCs or T cells enriched from blood (not recorded which). The sequence derives from a woman aged 18-30 years who had recovered from COVID-19. The chain is assembled from TRBV10-2 and TRBJ1-4; TRBD1 fits 7 bases in the junction. The CDR3 reads as follows: CASRGTVSTNEKLFF. The bases read TGCGCCAGCAGGGGGACAGTCAGTACTAATGAAAAACTGTTTTTT.